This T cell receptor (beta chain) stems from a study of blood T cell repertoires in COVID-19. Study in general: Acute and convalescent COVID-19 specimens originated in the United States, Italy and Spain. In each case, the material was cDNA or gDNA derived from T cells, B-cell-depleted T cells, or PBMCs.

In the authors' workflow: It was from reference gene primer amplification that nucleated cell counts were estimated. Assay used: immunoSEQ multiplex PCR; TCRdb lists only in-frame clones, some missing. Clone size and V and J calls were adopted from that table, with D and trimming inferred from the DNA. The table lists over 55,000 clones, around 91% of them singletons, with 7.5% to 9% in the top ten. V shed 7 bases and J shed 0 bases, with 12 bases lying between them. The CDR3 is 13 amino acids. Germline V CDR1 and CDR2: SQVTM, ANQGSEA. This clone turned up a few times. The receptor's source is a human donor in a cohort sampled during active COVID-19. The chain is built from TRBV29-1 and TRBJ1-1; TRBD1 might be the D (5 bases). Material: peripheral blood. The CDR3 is CSALTAVNTEAFF. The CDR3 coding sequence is TGCAGCGCCCTGACAGCTGTGAACACTGAAGCTTTCTTT.